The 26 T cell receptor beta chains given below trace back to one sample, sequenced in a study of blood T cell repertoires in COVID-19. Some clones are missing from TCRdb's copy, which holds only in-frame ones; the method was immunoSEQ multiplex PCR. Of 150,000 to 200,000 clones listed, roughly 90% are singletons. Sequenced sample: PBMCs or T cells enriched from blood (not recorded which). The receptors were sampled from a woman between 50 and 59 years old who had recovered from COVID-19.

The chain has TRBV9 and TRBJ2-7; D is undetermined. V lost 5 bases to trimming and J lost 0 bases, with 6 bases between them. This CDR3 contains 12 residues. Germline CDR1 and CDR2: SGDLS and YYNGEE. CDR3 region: CASRGSSYEQYF. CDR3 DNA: TGTGCCAGCAGGGGCAGCTCCTACGAGCAGTACTTC.

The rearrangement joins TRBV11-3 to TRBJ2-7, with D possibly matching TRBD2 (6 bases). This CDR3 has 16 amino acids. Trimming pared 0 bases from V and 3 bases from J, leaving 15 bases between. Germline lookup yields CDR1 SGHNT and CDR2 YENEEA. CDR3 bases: TGTGCCAGCAGCTTAGATTCTAGGAGGGCCTACTACGAGCAGTACTTC. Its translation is CASSLDSRRAYYEQYF.

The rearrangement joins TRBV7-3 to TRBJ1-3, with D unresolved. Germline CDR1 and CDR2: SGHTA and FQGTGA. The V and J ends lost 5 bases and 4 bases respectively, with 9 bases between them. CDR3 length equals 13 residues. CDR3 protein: CASSPSGGNTIYF. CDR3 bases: TGTGCCAGCAGCCCTTCCGGGGGAAACACCATATATTTT.

CDR3 residues: CASSAVLSGNSEAFF. CDR3 sequence (DNA): TGTGCCAGCAGCGCCGTGCTCTCGGGGAATTCTGAAGCTTTCTTT. The V call is TRBV11-2, the J call TRBJ1-1; no reliable D call. This CDR3 region has 15 residues. Trimming cost V 5 bases and J 6 bases, with 19 bases left between them. Germline V gene data show CDR1 as SGHAT and CDR2 as FQNNGV.

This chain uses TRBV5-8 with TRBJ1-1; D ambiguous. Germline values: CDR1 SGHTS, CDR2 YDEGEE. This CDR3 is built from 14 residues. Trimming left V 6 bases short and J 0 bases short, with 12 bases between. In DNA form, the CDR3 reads TGTGCCAGCAAGTTTGCGGCCATGAACACTGAAGCTTTCTTT. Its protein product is CASKFAAMNTEAFF.

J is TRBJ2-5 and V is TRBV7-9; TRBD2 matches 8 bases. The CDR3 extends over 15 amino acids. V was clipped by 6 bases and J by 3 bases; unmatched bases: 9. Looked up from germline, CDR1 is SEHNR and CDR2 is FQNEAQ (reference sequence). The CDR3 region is CASSPPGLGKETQYF. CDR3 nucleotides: TGTGCCAGCAGTCCTCCGGGACTAGGCAAAGAGACCCAGTACTTC.

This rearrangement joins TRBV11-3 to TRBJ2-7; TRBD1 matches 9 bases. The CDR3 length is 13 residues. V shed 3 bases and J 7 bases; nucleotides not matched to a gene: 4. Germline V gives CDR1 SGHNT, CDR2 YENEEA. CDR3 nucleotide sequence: TGTGCCAGCAGCTTCACAGGGGGCTATGAGCAGTACTTC. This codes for CASSFTGGYEQYF.

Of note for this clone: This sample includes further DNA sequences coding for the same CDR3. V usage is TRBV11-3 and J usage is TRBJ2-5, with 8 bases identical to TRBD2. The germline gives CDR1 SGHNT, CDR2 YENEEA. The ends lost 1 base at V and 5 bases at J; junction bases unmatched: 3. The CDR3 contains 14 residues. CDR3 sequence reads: CASSLAGGQETQYF. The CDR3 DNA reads TGTGCCAGCAGCTTAGCGGGGGGGCAGGAGACCCAGTACTTC.

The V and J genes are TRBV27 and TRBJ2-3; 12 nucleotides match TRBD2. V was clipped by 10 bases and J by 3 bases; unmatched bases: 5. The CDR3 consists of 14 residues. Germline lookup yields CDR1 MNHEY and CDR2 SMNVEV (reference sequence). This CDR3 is CATQLAGGTDTQYF. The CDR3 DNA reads TGTGCCACCCAACTAGCGGGGGGTACAGATACGCAGTATTTT.

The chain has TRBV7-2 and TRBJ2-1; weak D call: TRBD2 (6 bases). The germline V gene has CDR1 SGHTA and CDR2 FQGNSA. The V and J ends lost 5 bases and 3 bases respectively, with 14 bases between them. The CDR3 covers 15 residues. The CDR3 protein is CASSGFRGSYNEQFF. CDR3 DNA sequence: TGTGCCAGCAGCGGATTCCGGGGGAGCTACAATGAGCAGTTCTTC. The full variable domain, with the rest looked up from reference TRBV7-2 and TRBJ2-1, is GAGVSQSPSNKVTEKGKDVELRCDPISGHTALYWYRQSLGQGLEFLIYFQGNSAPDKSGLPSDRFSAERTGGSVSTLTIQRTQQEDSAVYLCASSGFRGSYNEQFFGPGTRLTVL.

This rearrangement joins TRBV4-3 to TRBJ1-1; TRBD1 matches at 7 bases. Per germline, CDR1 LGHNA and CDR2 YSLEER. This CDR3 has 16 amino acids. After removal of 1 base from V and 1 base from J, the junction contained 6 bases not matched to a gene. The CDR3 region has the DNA TGCGCCAGCAGCCAAGTACGGGGACAGCAGAACACTGAAGCTTTCTTT. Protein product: CASSQVRGQQNTEAFF.

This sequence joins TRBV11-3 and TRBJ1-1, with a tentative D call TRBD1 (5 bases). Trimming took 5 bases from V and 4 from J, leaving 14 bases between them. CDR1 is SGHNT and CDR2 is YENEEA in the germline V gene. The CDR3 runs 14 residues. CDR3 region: CASSASAGGTEAFF. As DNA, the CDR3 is TGTGCCAGCAGCGCGAGCGCGGGGGGCACTGAAGCTTTCTTT.

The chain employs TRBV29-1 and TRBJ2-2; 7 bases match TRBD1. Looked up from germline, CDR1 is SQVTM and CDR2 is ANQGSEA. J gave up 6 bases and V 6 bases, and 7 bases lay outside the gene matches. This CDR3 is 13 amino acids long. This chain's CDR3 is CSVLTGFPGELFF. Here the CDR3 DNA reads TGCAGCGTCTTGACAGGGTTCCCCGGGGAGCTGTTTTTT.

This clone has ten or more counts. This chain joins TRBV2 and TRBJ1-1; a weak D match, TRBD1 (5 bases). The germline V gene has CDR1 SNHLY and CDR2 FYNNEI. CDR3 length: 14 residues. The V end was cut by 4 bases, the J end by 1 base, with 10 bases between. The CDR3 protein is CASSAGLTNTEAFF. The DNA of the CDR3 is TGTGCCAGCAGTGCGGGACTGACGAACACTGAAGCTTTCTTT.

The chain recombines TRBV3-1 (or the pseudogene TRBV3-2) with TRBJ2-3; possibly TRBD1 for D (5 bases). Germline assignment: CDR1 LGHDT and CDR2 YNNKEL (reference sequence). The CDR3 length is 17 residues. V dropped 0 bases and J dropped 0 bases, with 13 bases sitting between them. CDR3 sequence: CASSQDLGAISTDTQYF. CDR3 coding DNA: TGTGCCAGCAGCCAAGATCTTGGGGCCATAAGCACAGATACGCAGTATTTT.

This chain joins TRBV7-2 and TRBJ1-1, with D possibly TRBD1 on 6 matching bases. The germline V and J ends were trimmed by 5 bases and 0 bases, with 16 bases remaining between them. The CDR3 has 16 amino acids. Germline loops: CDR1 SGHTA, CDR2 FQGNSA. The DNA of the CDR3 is TGTGCCAGCAGCCCTAGACAGGCAGCAGTGAACACTGAAGCTTTCTTT. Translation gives CASSPRQAAVNTEAFF.

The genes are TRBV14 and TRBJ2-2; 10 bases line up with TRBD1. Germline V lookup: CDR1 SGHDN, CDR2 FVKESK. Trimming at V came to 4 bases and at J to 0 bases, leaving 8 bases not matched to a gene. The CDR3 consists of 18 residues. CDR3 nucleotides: TGTGCCAGCAGCCGTCCCGGGACAGGGGCCGCGAACACCGGGGAGCTGTTTTTT. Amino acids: CASSRPGTGAANTGELFF.

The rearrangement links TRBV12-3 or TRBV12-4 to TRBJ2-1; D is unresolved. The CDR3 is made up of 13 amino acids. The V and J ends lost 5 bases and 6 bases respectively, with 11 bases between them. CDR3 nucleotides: TGTGCCAGCAGTATAGACTTCCTCAATGAGCAGTTCTTC. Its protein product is CASSIDFLNEQFF.

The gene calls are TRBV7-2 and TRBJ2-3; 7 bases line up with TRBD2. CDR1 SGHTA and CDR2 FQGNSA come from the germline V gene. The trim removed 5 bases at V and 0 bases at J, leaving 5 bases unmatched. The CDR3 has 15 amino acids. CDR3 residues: CASSPSRGSTDTQYF. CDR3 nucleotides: TGTGCCAGCAGCCCCTCGCGGGGGAGCACAGATACGCAGTATTTT.

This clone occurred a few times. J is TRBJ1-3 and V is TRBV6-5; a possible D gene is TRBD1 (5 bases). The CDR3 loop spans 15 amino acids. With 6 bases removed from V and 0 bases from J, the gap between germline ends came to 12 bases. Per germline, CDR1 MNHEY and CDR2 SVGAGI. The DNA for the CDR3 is TGTGCCAGCAGGCGGGACGGCAGCTCTGGAAACACCATATATTTT. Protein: CASRRDGSSGNTIYF.

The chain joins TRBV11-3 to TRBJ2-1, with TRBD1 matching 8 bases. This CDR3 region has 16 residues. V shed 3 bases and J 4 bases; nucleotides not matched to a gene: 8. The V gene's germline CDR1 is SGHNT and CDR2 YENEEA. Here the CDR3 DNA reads TGTGCCAGCAGCTTTCCGGACAGGGCCCTGTACAATGAGCAGTTCTTC. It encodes CASSFPDRALYNEQFF. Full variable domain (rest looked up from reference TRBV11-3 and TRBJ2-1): EAGVVQSPRYKIIEKKQPVAFWCNPISGHNTLYWYLQNLGQGPELLIRYENEEAVDDSQLPKDRFSAERLKGVDSTLKIQPAELGDSAVYLCASSFPDRALYNEQFFGPGTRLTVL.

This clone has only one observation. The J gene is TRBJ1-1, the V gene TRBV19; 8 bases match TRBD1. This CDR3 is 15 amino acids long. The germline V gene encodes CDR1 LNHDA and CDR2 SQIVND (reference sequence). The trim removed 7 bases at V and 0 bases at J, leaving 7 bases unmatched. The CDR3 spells CASNLQGVMNTEAFF. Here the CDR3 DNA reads TGTGCCAGTAACTTACAGGGGGTAATGAACACTGAAGCTTTCTTT. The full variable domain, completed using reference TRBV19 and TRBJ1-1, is DGGITQSPKYLFRKEGQNVTLSCEQNLNHDAMYWYRQDPGQGLRLIYYSQIVNDFQKGDIAEGYSVSREKKESFPLTVTSAQKNPTAFYLCASNLQGVMNTEAFFGQGTRLTVV.

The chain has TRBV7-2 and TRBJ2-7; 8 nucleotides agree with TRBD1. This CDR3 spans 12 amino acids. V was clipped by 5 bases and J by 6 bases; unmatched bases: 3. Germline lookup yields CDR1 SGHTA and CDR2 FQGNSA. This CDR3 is CASSRTGREQYF. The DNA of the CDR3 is TGTGCCAGCAGCCGGACAGGGCGCGAGCAGTACTTC.

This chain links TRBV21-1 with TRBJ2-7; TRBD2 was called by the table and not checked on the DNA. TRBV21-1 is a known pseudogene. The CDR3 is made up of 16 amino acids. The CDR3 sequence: CASSPDSGGVSYEQYF. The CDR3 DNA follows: TGTGCCAGCAGCCCAGATAGCGGGGGGGTTTCCTACGAGCAGTACTTC.

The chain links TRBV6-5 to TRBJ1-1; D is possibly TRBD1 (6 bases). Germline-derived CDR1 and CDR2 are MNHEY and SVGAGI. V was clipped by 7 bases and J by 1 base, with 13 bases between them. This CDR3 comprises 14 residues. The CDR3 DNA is TGTGCCAGCACATTACAGGGACCGAACACTGAAGCTTTCTTT. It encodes CASTLQGPNTEAFF.

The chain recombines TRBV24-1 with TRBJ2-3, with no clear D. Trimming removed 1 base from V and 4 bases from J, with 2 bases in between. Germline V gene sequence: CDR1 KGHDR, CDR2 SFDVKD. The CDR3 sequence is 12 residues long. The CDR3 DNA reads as TGTGCCACCAGTGATTTCTCAGATACGCAGTATTTT. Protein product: CATSDFSDTQYF.